These T cell receptor beta chains were read from a single sample in a study of tumor-infiltrating lymphocytes in primary liver carcinoma. TCRdb used MiXCR to reprocess the multiplex PCR reads, holding one entry per CDR3 protein. This table holds 50,000 or so distinct CDR3 sequences, around 77% found once. The sample taken for sequencing was liver tumor tissue from sampling region 5. These receptors were taken from a man in his forties with primary liver carcinoma and hepatitis B virus infection. CDR3s include the opening cysteine and the closing phenylalanine or tryptophan. Each record gives: V gene, clone size, J gene, D gene, CDR3 protein, CDR3 DNA. A D gene is named only where the DNA matches it firmly. Size tells how often a clone was seen (once, few, many) or the class of an expanded clone, and some rows leave it out.

TRBV5-1	-	TRBJ2-7	-	CTSRHTDDEQYF	TGCACCAGCAGACATACCGACGACGAACAGTACTTC
TRBV30	-	TRBJ1-2	-	CAWSAQIGDHVYTF	TGCGCCTGGAGTGCCCAGATAGGGGATCATGTCTACACCTTC
TRBV28	-	TRBJ1-1	-	CASTMRGVNTEAFF	TGTGCCAGCACCATGCGAGGGGTGAACACTGAAGCCTTCTTT
TRBV4-1	many	TRBJ2-3	TRBD2	CASSQANSGAHTDTQYF	TGCGCCAGCAGCCAAGCAAATAGCGGGGCCCACACAGATACGCAGTATTTT
TRBV6-5	-	TRBJ2-2	-	CASGYRTLSNTGELFF	TGTGCCAGCGGTTATCGGACACTTTCTAACACCGGGGAGCTGTTTTTT
TRBV11-2	-	TRBJ2-1	-	CASGYATWEKFF	TGTGCCAGCGGCTACGCGACATGGGAGAAATTCTTC
TRBV4-1	-	TRBJ2-5	TRBD2	CASSRNPGLAGETQYF	TGCGCCAGCAGCCGAAACCCAGGACTAGCGGGAGAGACCCAGTACTTC
TRBV11-2	-	TRBJ2-7	-	CASSSDRNSYVQYF	TGTGCCAGCAGCTCTGACAGGAACTCTTACGTGCAGTACTTC
TRBV4-1	-	TRBJ1-2	-	CASTDKEQSNYGYTF	TGCGCCAGCACCGACAAGGAACAATCTAACTATGGCTACACCTTC
TRBV28	-	TRBJ2-2	-	CASTSDEGRFGELFF	TGTGCCAGCACTTCAGACGAGGGCCGATTCGGGGAGCTGTTTTTT
TRBV20-1	-	TRBJ2-2	-	CSATNSVRGDTGELFF	TGCAGTGCTACGAACTCTGTTAGGGGCGACACCGGGGAGCTGTTTTTT
TRBV29-1	-	TRBJ1-2	-	CSVEKSQGYSDYGYTF	TGCAGCGTTGAAAAAAGTCAGGGGTACAGTGACTATGGCTACACCTTC
TRBV7-9	-	TRBJ1-2	TRBD1	CASSHTGGRGNYGYDF	TGTGCCAGCAGCCATACAGGGGGAAGAGGCAACTATGGCTACGACTTC
TRBV4-3	-	TRBJ1-2	TRBD1	CASSQPGTGKGYTF	TGCGCCAGCAGCCAACCCGGGACAGGGAAGGGTTACACCTTC
TRBV29-1	-	TRBJ1-1	-	CSVRWGATDAIF	TGCAGTGTTCGATGGGGCGCGACTGATGCTATCTTT
TRBV12-3/TRBV12-4	-	TRBJ2-7	-	CASSLGSEQYF	TGTGCCAGCAGTTTAGGGTCCGAGCAGTACTTC
TRBV6-1	-	TRBJ2-7	TRBD2	CACSWKAGEVYEHYF	TGTGCCTGCAGCTGGAAAGCGGGAGAGGTCTACGAGCACTACTTC
TRBV7-8	-	TRBJ1-1	-	CANRDRGYRDTGAIF	TGTGCCAACCGGGACCGAGGGTATCGGGACACTGGAGCTATCTTT
TRBV29-1	-	TRBJ1-1	-	CSATFNSEAFF	TGCAGCGCAACATTCAACTCTGAAGCTTTCTTT
TRBV29-1	-	TRBJ2-1	-	CGVAIGETYNEPFF	TGCGGCGTTGCCATCGGTGAAACCTACAATGAGCCGTTCTTC
TRBV14	-	TRBJ2-1	TRBD1	CASSQEGQGTGYNEQF	TGTGCCAGCAGCCAAGAGGGTCAGGGGACAGGGTACAATGAGCAGTTC
TRBV7-8	many	TRBJ2-5	-	CASKQGTTQETQYF	TGTGCCAGCAAGCAAGGGACAACCCAAGAGACCCAGTACTTC
TRBV5-1	-	TRBJ1-1	-	CTSSLAGGYTEAFF	TGCACCAGCAGCCTGGCCGGGGGGTACACTGAAGCTTTCTTT
TRBV7-2	-	TRBJ2-3	TRBD2	CASSVNSGRFGADTQYF	TGTGCCAGCAGCGTGAATAGCGGGAGATTCGGTGCGGATACGCAGTATTTT
TRBV5-4	-	TRBJ2-7	-	CASIWDRSYEQYF	TGTGCCAGTATCTGGGACCGCTCCTACGAGCAGTACTTC
TRBV5-5	-	TRBJ1-2	-	CASSLGRTTNYGYTF	TGTGCCAGCAGCTTGGGCAGGACGACTAACTATGGCTACACCTTC
TRBV10-3	medium-sized	TRBJ1-5	TRBD1	CATTGTDQAPQHF	TGTGCCACGACCGGGACAGACCAGGCGCCCCAGCATTTT
TRBV5-5	-	TRBJ2-3	TRBD2	CVSSLDGGRLGDMQYF	TGTGTCAGCAGCTTGGACGGCGGGAGGTTGGGAGATATGCAGTATTTT
TRBV4-3	-	TRBJ2-6	TRBD1	CASSQSGTEAGVNVLTF	TGCGCCAGCAGCCAGTCCGGGACAGAGGCCGGGGTCAACGTCCTGACTTTC
TRBV14	-	TRBJ2-1	-	CVSSAIACWVNNEQFF	TGTGTCAGCAGTGCCATAGCGTGTTGGGTAAACAATGAGCAGTTCTTC
TRBV4-2	-	TRBJ2-7	-	CASSQYKRSGYEHYF	TGTGCCAGCAGCCAATATAAGCGGAGCGGCTACGAGCACTACTTC